A single sample gave rise to the 19 T cell receptor beta chains below, sequenced in a study of T-cell reconstitution after alpha-beta-depleted transplantation in children. Preparation of the TCRbeta library was carried out with unique molecular identifiers. One entry per CDR3 protein, called by TCRdb with MiXCR from the PCR reads. The sample includes 600,000 to 700,000 distinct CDR3 sequences, 16% of them seen just once. The input for sequencing was PBMCs from the stem cell graft donor, taken from the stem cell graft. These receptor sequences come from a human donor who donated a stem cell graft to a child with acute myeloid leukemia.

At least ten counts were recorded for this clonotype. The rearrangement uses TRBV20-1 and TRBJ1-5; D not resolved. CDR1 is DFQATT, CDR2 SNEGSKA, per germline (reference sequence). The length of the CDR3 is 14 residues. Trimming took off 3 bases at V and 6 bases at J, with 15 bases between the two ends. The CDR3 here is CSASIPGSGQPQHF. The CDR3 DNA follows: TGCAGTGCTAGTATCCCGGGGAGTGGTCAGCCCCAGCATTTT.

This clonotype has more than one count but fewer than ten. This chain connects TRBV21-1 to TRBJ2-7; the D call in the table, TRBD1, was not verified against the DNA. TRBV21-1 is assigned pseudogene status. The CDR3 has 16 amino acids. The CDR3 nucleotides read TGTGCCAGCAGCACCCCCCGACAGGGGGCTTCCTACGAGCAGTACGTC. It specifies CASSTPRQGASYEQYV.

The chain links TRBV5-6 to TRBJ2-3; no definite D call. Trimming took off 0 bases at V and 3 bases at J, with 11 bases between the two ends. Germline CDR1 reads SGHDT; CDR2 reads YYEEEE. This CDR3 has 15 residues. CDR3 coding DNA: TGTGCCAGCAGCTTGGAGGTTGGGAAGACAGATACGCAGTATTTT. Translation: CASSLEVGKTDTQYF.

The V call is TRBV12-5, the J call TRBJ1-1; D is undetermined. The CDR3 sequence is 12 residues long. The ends were cut back, 4 bases at V and 4 bases at J, with 7 bases in the middle. Germline V CDR1 and CDR2: LGHNT, FRNRAP. The CDR3 sequence: CASGSPFTEAFF. The CDR3 DNA reads TGTGCTAGTGGTTCCCCCTTCACTGAAGCTTTCTTT.

This clonotype was seen many times. In DNA, the CDR3 is TGTGCCATCAGTCTCGACAGGGTCTACGAGCAGTACTTC. Translation gives CAISLDRVYEQYF. V is TRBV10-3 and J is TRBJ2-7; 7 bases fit TRBD1. In germline, CDR1 is ENHRY, CDR2 SYGVKD. This CDR3 is built from 13 residues. V trimming: 5 bases; J trimming: 3 bases; junction bases outside the gene matches: 4.

Worth noting for this clonotype: A much larger clone sits a single nucleotide away, making a read error possible. The chain has TRBV12-3 or TRBV12-4 and TRBJ2-1; the D is unclear. TRBJ2-7 matches the DNA end more closely, so the J call is doubtful. The CDR3 has 12 amino acids. CDR3 DNA sequence: TGTGCCAGCGCGCCTTTACCCAATGAGCAGTACTTC. Protein: CASAPLPNEQYF.

This clonotype was detected many times. The V and J genes are TRBV7-2 and TRBJ1-5, with 9 bases lining up with TRBD1. Per the germline V gene, CDR1 is SGHTA and CDR2 is FQGNSA. V shed 1 base and J 7 bases; nucleotides not matched to a gene: 5. The CDR3 is 15 residues long. The CDR3 nucleotides are TGTGCCAGCAGCTTAGATGGGACAGGGCGGCAGCCCCAGCATTTT. Protein: CASSLDGTGRQPQHF.

In DNA, the CDR3 is TGTGCCAGCAGCGAGGGGGGCAGGGTGTACGAGCAGTACTTC. As protein: CASSEGGRVYEQYF. The V call is TRBV7-8, the J call TRBJ2-7, with D perhaps given as TRBD1 or TRBD2 (6 bases each). Trimming shortened V by 5 bases and J by 4 bases, and 15 bases separated the two germline ends. Germline CDR1 is SGHVS and CDR2 is FQNEAQ. This CDR3 has 14 amino acids.

The chain carries TRBV12-3 or TRBV12-4 and TRBJ2-1; 8 bases fit TRBD2. Trimming took 7 bases from V and 0 from J; bases not matched to a gene: 5. The CDR3 has 15 amino acids. The CDR3 spells CASTPGGSSYNEQFF. For the CDR3, the DNA is TGTGCCAGCACCCCGGGGGGGAGCTCCTACAATGAGCAGTTCTTC.

This clonotype was counted many times. This sequence joins TRBV20-1 and TRBJ1-2; D remains unclear. V lost 3 bases and J 10 bases, leaving 15 bases between the germline ends. Germline V lookup: CDR1 DFQATT, CDR2 SNEGSKA (reference sequence). CDR3 length: 12 amino acids. CDR3 sequence: CSASDQARYYTF. The DNA for the CDR3 is TGCAGTGCTAGTGATCAGGCGAGATACTACACCTTC.

The sample holds many counts of this clonotype. V gene TRBV10-3 combines with J gene TRBJ2-7; either TRBD1 or TRBD2 may fit D (6 bases each). The CDR3 totals 14 residues. V was trimmed by 6 bases and J by 4 bases, leaving 16 bases between them. Germline CDR1 ENHRY, CDR2 SYGVKD. Here the CDR3 reads CAIRTRVGAYEQYV. CDR3 bases: TGTGCCATCAGGACTAGGGTGGGGGCTTACGAGCAGTACGTC.

This clonotype was seen many times. The chain links TRBV6-5 to TRBJ2-3; 9 bases agree with TRBD2. Germline assignment: CDR1 MNHEY and CDR2 SVGAGI. The CDR3 contains 16 residues. V lost 2 bases to trimming and J lost 4 bases; unmatched junction nucleotides: 7. The CDR3 coding sequence is TGTGCCAGCAGTTACGACGGGACTAGCTACGCAGATACGCAGTATTTT. The encoded protein is CASSYDGTSYADTQYF.

The rearrangement joins TRBV11-3 to TRBJ1-3; D gene uncertain. The CDR3 runs to 15 residues. Germline V gives CDR1 SGHNT, CDR2 YENEEA. Trimming left V 3 bases short and J 2 bases short, with 11 bases between. The CDR3 reads CASSLGGSPGNTIYF. CDR3 in DNA: TGTGCCAGCAGCTTGGGCGGCTCCCCTGGAAACACCATATATTTT.

The sample holds a few counts of this clonotype. The chain carries TRBV20-1 and TRBJ1-2, with D tentatively TRBD1 (5 bases). The CDR3 is made up of 14 amino acids. V was cut by 0 bases and J by 3 bases, with 11 bases left in between. CDR1 and CDR2 (germline): DFQATT, SNEGSKA (reference sequence). The CDR3 loop reads CSARDRAGYYGYTF. The CDR3 nucleotides are TGCAGTGCTAGAGATAGGGCAGGGTACTATGGCTACACCTTC.

This clonotype was detected only a few times. The V call is TRBV6-2 or TRBV6-3, the J call TRBJ2-5; a possible D gene is TRBD2 (6 bases). Trimming stripped 4 bases from V and 5 bases from J, with 23 bases between. The CDR3 covers 17 residues. Germline assignment: CDR1 MNHEY and CDR2 SVGEGT. CDR3 sequence (DNA): TGTGCCAGCAGTTTCACCCTTAGGGGAACTAGCCGGGAGACCCAGTACTTC. Translation: CASSFTLRGTSRETQYF.

This clonotype was observed a few times. The CDR3 bases are TGCGCCAGCAGCCAAGGAAAGGTTAGCGGGGGGCCCCTCGAGCAGTACTTC. Translation gives CASSQGKVSGGPLEQYF. The V and J genes are TRBV4-3 and TRBJ2-7, with 10 nucleotides matching TRBD2. The trim removed 1 base at V and 6 bases at J, leaving 12 bases unmatched. This CDR3 has 17 amino acids. Germline V gene sequence: CDR1 LGHNA, CDR2 YSLEER.

The chain carries TRBV11-2 and TRBJ2-7, with 7 positions matching TRBD1. CDR3 length: 14 amino acids. V dropped 5 bases and J dropped 3; count of bases not matched to a gene: 7. Germline V gene sequence: CDR1 SGHAT, CDR2 FQNNGV. The DNA of the CDR3 is TGTGCCAGCAGCCACCGACAGGGATACTACGAGCAGTACGTC. It translates to CASSHRQGYYEQYV.

Notes on this clonotype: One base away lies a much larger clone, so this may be a sequencing read error. The chain is built from TRBV19 and TRBJ1-5, with D uncertain. Germline CDR1 and CDR2: LNHDA and SQIVND (reference sequence). V was pared by 3 bases and J by 3 bases, with 15 bases between. This CDR3 region has 16 residues. This chain's CDR3 is CASSIPSSIINQPQHF. The CDR3 DNA reads as TGTGCCAGTAGTATCCCGTCCAGCATTATCAATCAGCCCCAGCATTTT.

This clonotype was picked up many times. The rearrangement joins TRBV20-1 to TRBJ2-7, with D possibly being TRBD1 (6 bases). This CDR3 spans 14 amino acids. Trimming removed 6 bases at V and 0 bases at J, with 15 bases between. From germline, CDR1 is DFQATT and CDR2 SNEGSKA (reference sequence). CDR3 in amino acids: CSAGDRFFSYEQYF. For the CDR3, the DNA is TGCAGTGCAGGAGACAGGTTCTTCTCCTACGAGCAGTACTTC.